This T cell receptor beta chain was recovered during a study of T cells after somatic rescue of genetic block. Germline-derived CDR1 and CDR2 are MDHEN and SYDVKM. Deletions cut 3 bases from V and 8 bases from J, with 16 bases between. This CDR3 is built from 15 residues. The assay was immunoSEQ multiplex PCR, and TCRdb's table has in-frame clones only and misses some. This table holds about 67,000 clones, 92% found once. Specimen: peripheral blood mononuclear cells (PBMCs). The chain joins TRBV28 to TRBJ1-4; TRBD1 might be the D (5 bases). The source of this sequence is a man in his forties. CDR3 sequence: CASSFNGRDREKLFF. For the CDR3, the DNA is TGTGCCAGCAGTTTCAATGGGCGGGACCGGGAAAAACTGTTTTTT.